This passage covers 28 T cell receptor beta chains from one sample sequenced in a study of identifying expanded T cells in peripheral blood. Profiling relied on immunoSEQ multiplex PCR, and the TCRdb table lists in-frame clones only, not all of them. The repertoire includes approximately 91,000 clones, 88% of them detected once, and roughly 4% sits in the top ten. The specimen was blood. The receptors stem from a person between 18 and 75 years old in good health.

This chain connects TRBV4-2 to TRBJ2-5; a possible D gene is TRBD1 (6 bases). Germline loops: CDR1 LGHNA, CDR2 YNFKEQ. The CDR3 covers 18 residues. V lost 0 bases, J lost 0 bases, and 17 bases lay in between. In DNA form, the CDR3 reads TGTGCCAGCAGCCAAGAGACTACAGGGCTCGGGAACCAAGAGACCCAGTACTTC. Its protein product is CASSQETTGLGNQETQYF.

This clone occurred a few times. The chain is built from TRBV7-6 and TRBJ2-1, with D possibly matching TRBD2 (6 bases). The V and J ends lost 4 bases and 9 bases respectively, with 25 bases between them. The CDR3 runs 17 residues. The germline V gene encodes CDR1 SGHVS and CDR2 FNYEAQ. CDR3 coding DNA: TGTGCCAGCAGCTCATCCCCGACTAGTTTGGGGATTGGTGAGCAGTTCTTC. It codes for CASSSSPTSLGIGEQFF.

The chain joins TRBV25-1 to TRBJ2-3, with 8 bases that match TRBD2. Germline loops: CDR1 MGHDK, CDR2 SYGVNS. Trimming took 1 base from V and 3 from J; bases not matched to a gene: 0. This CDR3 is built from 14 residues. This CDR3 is CASSESGGTDTQYF. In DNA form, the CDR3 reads TGTGCCAGCAGTGAATCGGGGGGGACAGATACGCAGTATTTT.

CDR3 sequence (DNA): TGCGCCAGCAGCTTCCTCCCCCCTGTCGGGAGGGCCGTTTATGAGCAGTTCTTC. Its protein product is CASSFLPPVGRAVYEQFF. J is TRBJ2-1 and V is TRBV5-1; 8 positions match TRBD2. This CDR3 comprises 18 residues. Trimming removed 2 bases from V and 8 bases from J; junction bases left unmatched: 18. Germline loops: CDR1 SGHRS, CDR2 YFSETQ.

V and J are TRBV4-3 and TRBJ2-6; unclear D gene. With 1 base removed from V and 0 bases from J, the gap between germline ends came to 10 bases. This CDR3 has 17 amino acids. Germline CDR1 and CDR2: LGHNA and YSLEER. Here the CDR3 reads CASSQVDTTSGANVLTF. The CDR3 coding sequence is TGCGCCAGCAGCCAAGTCGACACCACCTCTGGGGCCAACGTCCTGACTTTC.

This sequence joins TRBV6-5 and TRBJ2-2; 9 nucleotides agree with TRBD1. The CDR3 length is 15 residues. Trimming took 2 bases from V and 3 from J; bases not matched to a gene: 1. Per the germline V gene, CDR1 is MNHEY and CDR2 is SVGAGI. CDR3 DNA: TGTGCCAGCAGTTACGGGACAGGGCACACCGGGGAGCTGTTTTTT. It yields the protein CASSYGTGHTGELFF.

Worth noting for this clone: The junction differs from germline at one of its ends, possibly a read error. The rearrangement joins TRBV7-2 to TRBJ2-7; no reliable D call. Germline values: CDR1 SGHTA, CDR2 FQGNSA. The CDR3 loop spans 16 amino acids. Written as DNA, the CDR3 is TGCGCCAGCAGCCAAGAGATTGGAGACCCTACCTACGAGCAGTACTTC. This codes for CASSQEIGDPTYEQYF.

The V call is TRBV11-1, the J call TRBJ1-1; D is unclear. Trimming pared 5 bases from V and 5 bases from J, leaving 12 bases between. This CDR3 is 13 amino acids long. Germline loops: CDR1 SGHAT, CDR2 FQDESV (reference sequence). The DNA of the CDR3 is TGTGCCAGCAGCCCTGACGCGGTAACTGAAGCTTTCTTT. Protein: CASSPDAVTEAFF.

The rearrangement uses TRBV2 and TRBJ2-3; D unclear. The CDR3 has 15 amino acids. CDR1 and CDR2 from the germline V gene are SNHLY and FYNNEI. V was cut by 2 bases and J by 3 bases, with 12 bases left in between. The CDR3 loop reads CASSEKDTSTDTQYF. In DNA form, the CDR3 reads TGTGCCAGCAGTGAAAAAGACACCTCAACAGATACGCAGTATTTT.

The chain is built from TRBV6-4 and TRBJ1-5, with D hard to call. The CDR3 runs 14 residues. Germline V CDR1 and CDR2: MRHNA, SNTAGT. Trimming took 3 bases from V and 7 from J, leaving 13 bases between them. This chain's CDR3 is CASSEGREGQPQHF. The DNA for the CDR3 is TGTGCCAGCAGTGAGGGGAGGGAAGGGCAGCCCCAGCATTTT.

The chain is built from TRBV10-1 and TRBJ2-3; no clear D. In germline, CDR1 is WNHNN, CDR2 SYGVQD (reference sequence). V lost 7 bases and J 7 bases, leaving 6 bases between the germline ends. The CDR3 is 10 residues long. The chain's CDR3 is CASMGNTQYF. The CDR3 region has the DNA TGCGCCAGCATGGGGAATACGCAGTATTTT.

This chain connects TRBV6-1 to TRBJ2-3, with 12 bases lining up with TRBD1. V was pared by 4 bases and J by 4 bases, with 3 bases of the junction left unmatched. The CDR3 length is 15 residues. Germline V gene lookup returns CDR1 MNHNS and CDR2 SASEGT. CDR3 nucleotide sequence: TGTGCCAGCAGTGTTGGGACAGGGGGCGCAGATACGCAGTATTTT. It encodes CASSVGTGGADTQYF.

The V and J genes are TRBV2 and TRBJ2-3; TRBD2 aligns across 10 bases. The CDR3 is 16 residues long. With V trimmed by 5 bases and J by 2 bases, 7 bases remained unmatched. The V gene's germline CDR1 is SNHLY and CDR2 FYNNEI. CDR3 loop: CASSFGLADYTDTQYF. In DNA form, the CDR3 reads TGTGCCAGCAGTTTCGGACTAGCGGATTACACAGATACGCAGTATTTT.

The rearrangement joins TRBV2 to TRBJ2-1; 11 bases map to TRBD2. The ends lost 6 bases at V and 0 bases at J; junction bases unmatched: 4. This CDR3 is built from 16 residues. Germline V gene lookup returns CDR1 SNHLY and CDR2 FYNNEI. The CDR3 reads CASSIAGGFSYNEQFF. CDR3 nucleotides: TGTGCCAGCAGCATAGCGGGGGGGTTCTCCTACAATGAGCAGTTCTTC.

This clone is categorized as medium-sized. The CDR3, as DNA: TGTGCCAGCAGTGACAGGCACGATAATTCACCCCTCCACTTT. Protein: CASSDRHDNSPLHF. The genes are TRBV6-1 and TRBJ1-6; D is undetermined. Germline CDR1 is MNHNS and CDR2 is SASEGT. The CDR3 consists of 14 residues. The V end lost 3 bases, the J end lost 5 bases, and 8 bases lay between the germline ends.

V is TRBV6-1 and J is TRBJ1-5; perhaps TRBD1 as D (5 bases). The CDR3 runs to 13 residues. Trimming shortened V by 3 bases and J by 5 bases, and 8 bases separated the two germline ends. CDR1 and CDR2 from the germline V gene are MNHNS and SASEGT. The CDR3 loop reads CASSEQGHQPQHF. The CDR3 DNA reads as TGTGCCAGCAGTGAGCAGGGCCATCAGCCCCAGCATTTT.

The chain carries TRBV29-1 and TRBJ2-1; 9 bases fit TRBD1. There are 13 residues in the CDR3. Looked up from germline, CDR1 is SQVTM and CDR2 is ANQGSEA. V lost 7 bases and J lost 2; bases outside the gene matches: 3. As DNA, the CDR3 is TGCAGCGCCACAGGGGGCGCCTACAATGAGCAGTTCTTC. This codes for CSATGGAYNEQFF.

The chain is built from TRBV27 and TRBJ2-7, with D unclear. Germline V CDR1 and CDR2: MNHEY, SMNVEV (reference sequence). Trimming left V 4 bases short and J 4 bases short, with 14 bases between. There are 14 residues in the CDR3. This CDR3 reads CASSSHRADYEQYF. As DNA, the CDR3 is TGTGCCAGCAGTTCCCACCGGGCCGATTACGAGCAGTACTTC.

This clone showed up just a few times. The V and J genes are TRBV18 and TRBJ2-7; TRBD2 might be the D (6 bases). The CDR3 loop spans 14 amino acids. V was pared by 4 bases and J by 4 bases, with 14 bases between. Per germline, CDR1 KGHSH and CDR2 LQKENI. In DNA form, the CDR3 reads TGTGCCAGCTCACTCAGGAGGGGCCCTTACGAGCAGTACTTC. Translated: CASSLRRGPYEQYF.

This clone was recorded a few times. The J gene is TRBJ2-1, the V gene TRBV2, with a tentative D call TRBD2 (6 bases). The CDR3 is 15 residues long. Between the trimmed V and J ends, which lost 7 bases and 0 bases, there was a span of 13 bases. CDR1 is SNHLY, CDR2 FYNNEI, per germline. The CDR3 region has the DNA TGTGCCAGCATAGGCGTGACTAGCTCCTACAATGAGCAGTTCTTC. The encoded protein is CASIGVTSSYNEQFF.

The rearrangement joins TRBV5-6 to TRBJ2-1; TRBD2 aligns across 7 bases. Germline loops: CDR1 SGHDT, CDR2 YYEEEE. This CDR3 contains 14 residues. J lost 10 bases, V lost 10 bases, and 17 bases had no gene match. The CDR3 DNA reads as TGTGCCTGGCGGGGGTTCGGGCAGACCGGGGAGCAGTTCTTC. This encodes CAWRGFGQTGEQFF.

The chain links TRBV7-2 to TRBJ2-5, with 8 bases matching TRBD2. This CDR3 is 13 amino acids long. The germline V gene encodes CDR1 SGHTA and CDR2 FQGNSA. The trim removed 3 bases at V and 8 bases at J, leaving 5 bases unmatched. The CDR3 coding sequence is TGTGCCAGCAGCTTCGGGACTAGGGAAACCCAGTACTTC. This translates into CASSFGTRETQYF.

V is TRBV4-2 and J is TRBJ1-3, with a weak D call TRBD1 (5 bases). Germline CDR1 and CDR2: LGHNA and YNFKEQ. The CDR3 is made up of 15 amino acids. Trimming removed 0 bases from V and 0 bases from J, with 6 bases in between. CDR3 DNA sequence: TGTGCCAGCAGCCAAGACAGGGTCTCTGGAAACACCATATATTTT. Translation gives CASSQDRVSGNTIYF.

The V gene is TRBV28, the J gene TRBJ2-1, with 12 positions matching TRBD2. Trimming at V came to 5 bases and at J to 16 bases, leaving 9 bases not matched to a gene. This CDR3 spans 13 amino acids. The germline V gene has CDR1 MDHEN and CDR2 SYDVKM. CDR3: CASSITSGRSNFF. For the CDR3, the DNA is TGTGCCAGCAGTATTACTAGCGGGAGGAGCAATTTCTTC.

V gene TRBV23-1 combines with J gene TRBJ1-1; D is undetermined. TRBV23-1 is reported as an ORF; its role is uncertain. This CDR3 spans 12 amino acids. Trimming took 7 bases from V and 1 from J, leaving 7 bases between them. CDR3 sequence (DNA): TGCGCCAGCATGCCAGAGAACACTGAAGCTTTCTTT. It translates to CASMPENTEAFF.

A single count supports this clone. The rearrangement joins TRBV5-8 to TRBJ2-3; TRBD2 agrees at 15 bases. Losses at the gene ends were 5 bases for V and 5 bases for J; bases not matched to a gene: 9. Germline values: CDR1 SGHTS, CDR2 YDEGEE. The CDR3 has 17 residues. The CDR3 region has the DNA TGTGCCAGCAGTACGGGACTAGCGGGAGGATTGGGAGATACGCAGTATTTT. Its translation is CASSTGLAGGLGDTQYF.

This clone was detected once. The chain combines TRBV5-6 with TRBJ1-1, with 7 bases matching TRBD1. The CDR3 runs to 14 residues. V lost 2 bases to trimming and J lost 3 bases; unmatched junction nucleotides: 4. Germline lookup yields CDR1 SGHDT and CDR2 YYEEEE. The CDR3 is CASSFKQGYTEAFF. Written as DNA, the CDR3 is TGTGCCAGCAGCTTCAAACAGGGGTACACTGAAGCTTTCTTT.

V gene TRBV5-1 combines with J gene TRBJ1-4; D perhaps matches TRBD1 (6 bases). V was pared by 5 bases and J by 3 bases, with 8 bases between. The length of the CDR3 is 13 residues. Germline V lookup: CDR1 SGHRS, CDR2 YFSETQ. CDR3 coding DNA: TGCGCCAGCAGACAGGGCGCTAATGAAAAACTGTTTTTT. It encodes CASRQGANEKLFF. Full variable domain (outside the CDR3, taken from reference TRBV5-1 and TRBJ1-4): KAGVTQTPRYLIKTRGQQVTLSCSPISGHRSVSWYQQTPGQGLQFLFEYFSETQRNKGNFPGRFSGRQFSNSRSEMNVSTLELGDSALYLCASRQGANEKLFFGSGTQLSVL.